The TCR beta chain under discussion was sequenced for a study of vaccination and CD4 T cells after COVID-19. Study summary: The post-COVID samples were taken a median roughly 94 days after diagnosis, anywhere from 35 to 161. Study-level points and caveats: Among convalescent patients, a median roughly 90% of reactive clones emerged only after vaccination. Median SARS-CoV-2-reactive clonotype numbers rose nonsignificantly, about 20 to 40.

Of note for this clonotype: Antigen specificity is unknown.

TCRdb reanalysed the PCR reads using MiXCR and keeps one entry per CDR3 protein. The data contain over 15,000 distinct CDR3 sequences, roughly three fifths of them singletons. The CDR3 loop spans 14 amino acids. With V trimmed by 5 bases and J by 2 bases, 6 bases remained unmatched. CDR1 and CDR2 from the germline V gene are MNHEY and SMNVEV (reference sequence). US Alpha, Beta and Delta variants postdated the positive PCR dates, which ran from March to December 2020. This chain connects TRBV27 to TRBJ2-7, with 7 bases identical to TRBD2. The sequence was collected from a human donor who had recovered from COVID-19. Sequenced material: CD4+ T cells from blood, taken after SARS-CoV-2 vaccination. The CDR3 sequence: CASSNWGGTYEQYF. The CDR3, as DNA: TGTGCCAGCAGTAACTGGGGGGGGACCTACGAGCAGTACTTC.